This record looks at one T cell receptor (beta chain) sequence and its context. Its antigen is not identified. Clones were read by immunoSEQ multiplex PCR, and TCRdb kept only the in-frame ones, dropping some. The sample has about 93,000 clones; about 86% are singletons. The data were taken from a study of T cell responses to AZD1222 COVID-19 vaccine. Findings and limits, study-wide: Scientists sampled the repertoires only once the peak T cell response had passed. Seropositive AZD1222 recipients at baseline numbered only six or seven. Females made up more of the donors, who were largely white British, and clonal diversity may have come out too low.

CDR1 is LGHNT, CDR2 FRNRAP, per germline. The CDR3 is 15 residues long. V was clipped by 6 bases and J by 3 bases; unmatched bases: 4. The sample consisted of peripheral blood, taken on day 0 of AZD1222 vaccination. The chain has TRBV12-5 and TRBJ2-3, with TRBD2 matching 12 bases. This clonotype originated in an adult in good health. In nucleotides, the CDR3 is TGTGCTAGTGGGGAGACTAGCGGGAGAACAGATACGCAGTATTTT. Protein product: CASGETSGRTDTQYF.